What follows are 2 T cell receptor beta chains derived from one specimen sequenced in a study of blood T cell repertoires in COVID-19. TCRdb keeps only in-frame clones here, not all; method: immunoSEQ multiplex PCR. The table records about 250,000 clones, approximately 88% of them present only once. Sequenced sample: peripheral blood. The receptors come from a woman aged 25 to 39 with COVID-19, enrolled during active disease.

This clone was seen a handful of times. V gene TRBV3-1 (or the pseudogene TRBV3-2) combines with J gene TRBJ2-1, with 8 bases lining up with TRBD1. In germline, CDR1 is LGHDT, CDR2 YNNKEL (reference sequence). Trimming cost V 4 bases and J 7 bases; bases outside gene matches: 6. The CDR3 extends over 14 amino acids. The CDR3 nucleotides are TGTGCCAGCAGCCGACAGGGGCTAACGAATGAGCAGTTCTTC. Translation gives CASSRQGLTNEQFF.

The chain carries TRBV5-1 and TRBJ1-4; the D gene is possibly TRBD1 (5 bases). V was cut by 0 bases and J by 3 bases, with 9 bases left in between. CDR1 is SGHRS, CDR2 YFSETQ, per germline. The CDR3 spans 15 residues. CDR3 nucleotides: TGCGCCAGCAGCTTGGCTCGACAGTCTAATGAAAAACTGTTTTTT. This translates into CASSLARQSNEKLFF.